These 21 T cell receptor beta chains came from one sample sequenced in a study of blood T cell repertoires in COVID-19. Clones were read by immunoSEQ multiplex PCR, and TCRdb kept only the in-frame ones, dropping some. The table has roughly 250,000 clones, about 88% seen once. The material sequenced was peripheral blood. Receptors were obtained from a woman aged 40 to 50 who had recovered from COVID-19.

The V call is TRBV18, the J call TRBJ1-1; D not resolved. Germline V lookup: CDR1 KGHSH, CDR2 LQKENI. Trimming took 6 bases from V and 0 from J, leaving 11 bases between them. The CDR3 runs to 14 residues. CDR3 sequence (DNA): TGTGCCAGCTCCCAGGTGGAAATGAACACTGAAGCTTTCTTT. Protein sequence: CASSQVEMNTEAFF.

CDR3 coding DNA: TGCGCCAGCAGCTCCCAACTAGCGGGGGGGCTGAAGACCCAGTACTTC. Protein: CASSSQLAGGLKTQYF. The chain uses TRBV5-1 and TRBJ2-5; the match to TRBD2 covers 13 bases. V gave up 3 bases and J gave up 6 bases; unmatched junction bases: 8. This CDR3 contains 16 residues. The V gene's germline CDR1 is SGHRS and CDR2 YFSETQ.

The CDR3 protein is CASSPHRTGYEQYF. Here the CDR3 DNA reads TGTGCCAGTAGTCCTCACCGTACGGGTTACGAGCAGTACTTC. The chain links TRBV19 to TRBJ2-7; D call uncertain. In germline, CDR1 is LNHDA, CDR2 SQIVND (reference sequence). The CDR3 is 14 residues long. The germline V and J ends were trimmed by 5 bases and 4 bases, with 15 bases remaining between them.

The chain links TRBV11-3 to TRBJ2-5; 9 bases are shared with TRBD2. Germline V gene lookup returns CDR1 SGHNT and CDR2 YENEEA. V was clipped by 0 bases and J by 2 bases; unmatched bases: 4. The CDR3 extends over 16 amino acids. In DNA form, the CDR3 reads TGTGCCAGCAGCTTAGATCGGCTAGCGGGGCAAGAGACCCAGTACTTC. Translation: CASSLDRLAGQETQYF.

The chain joins TRBV27 to TRBJ2-1, with TRBD1 as a possible D gene (6 bases). Germline assignment: CDR1 MNHEY and CDR2 SMNVEV (reference sequence). V was clipped by 5 bases and J by 9 bases, with 17 bases between them. This CDR3 comprises 14 residues. CDR3: CASSVDRLLGEQFF. The DNA for the CDR3 is TGTGCCAGCAGTGTAGACAGGCTCTTGGGTGAGCAGTTCTTC.

The rearrangement uses TRBV9 and TRBJ2-5; 8 bases fit TRBD2. Trimming removed 0 bases from V and 4 bases from J; junction bases left unmatched: 8. The CDR3 is 16 amino acids. Germline V gene data show CDR1 as SGDLS and CDR2 as YYNGEE. In DNA form, the CDR3 reads TGTGCCAGCAGCGTAGGGAGACTAGCGTCAGGAGAGACCCAGTACTTC. Translating gives CASSVGRLASGETQYF.

About this clone: The junction departs from germline at one end; a sequencing error may be responsible. The chain carries TRBV2 and TRBJ2-7, with 10 bases fitting TRBD1. The germline V gene encodes CDR1 SNHLY and CDR2 FYNNEI. This CDR3 region has 10 residues. CDR3 nucleotide sequence: TGTGCCAGCAGTGGCTGGACAGGGGGGTTC. Amino acids: CASSGWTGGF.

The chain couples TRBV4-2 to TRBJ2-7; 16 bases line up with TRBD2. CDR3 size: 17 residues. Looked up from germline, CDR1 is LGHNA and CDR2 is YNFKEQ. V was pared by 5 bases and J by 5 bases, with 9 bases of the junction left unmatched. The CDR3 protein is CASSWPGLAGGSDEQYF. The CDR3 DNA reads as TGTGCCAGCAGCTGGCCGGGACTAGCGGGAGGGAGTGACGAGCAGTACTTC.

This clone has just one count. The chain carries TRBV5-1 and TRBJ1-1, with 10 bases lining up with TRBD1. The length of the CDR3 is 15 residues. CDR1 is SGHRS and CDR2 is YFSETQ in the germline V gene. Trimming removed 0 bases from V and 4 bases from J; junction bases left unmatched: 3. CDR3 nucleotides: TGCGCCAGCAGCTTGGGGACAGGGGGGAGCACTGAAGCTTTCTTT. The encoded protein is CASSLGTGGSTEAFF.

DNA of the CDR3: TGTGCCAGCCTTGCGAACACCGGGGAGCTGTTTTTT. As protein: CASLANTGELFF. This chain links TRBV12-3 or TRBV12-4 with TRBJ2-2; D call uncertain. V lost 8 bases, J lost 0 bases, and 4 bases lay in between. The CDR3 covers 12 residues.

The J gene is TRBJ1-1, the V gene TRBV5-8; 7 bases are a match to TRBD1. The CDR3 has 13 residues. CDR1 is SGHTS and CDR2 is YDEGEE in the germline V gene. J lost 7 bases, V lost 4 bases, and 7 bases had no gene match. CDR3 nucleotide sequence: TGTGCCAGCAGCGGGGACAGATCTCATGAAGCTTTCTTT. Amino acid sequence: CASSGDRSHEAFF.

The chain joins TRBV10-3 to TRBJ2-7; the D gene is possibly TRBD2 (5 bases). V was clipped by 5 bases and J by 5 bases, with 16 bases between them. Germline CDR1 reads ENHRY; CDR2 reads SYGVKD. This CDR3 comprises 14 residues. The CDR3 nucleotides are TGTGCCATCAGTTTAAGTGTCGGGAAGGACGAGCAGTACTTC. It encodes CAISLSVGKDEQYF.

V usage is TRBV25-1 and J usage is TRBJ2-2; TRBD1 aligns across 7 bases. The CDR3 consists of 16 residues. From germline, CDR1 is MGHDK and CDR2 SYGVNS. V lost 2 bases to trimming and J lost 7 bases; unmatched junction nucleotides: 10. For the CDR3, the DNA is TGTGCCAGCAGTGAACTATTACAGGGGAAAGACGGGGAGCTGTTTTTT. As protein: CASSELLQGKDGELFF.

The chain recombines TRBV27 with TRBJ2-7, with D maybe TRBD2 (5 bases). The CDR3 consists of 15 residues. Trimming left V 2 bases short and J 2 bases short, with 13 bases between. The germline V gene encodes CDR1 MNHEY and CDR2 SMNVEV (reference sequence). DNA of the CDR3: TGTGCCAGCAGTTTAACCGGGATTGGAACCTACGAGCAGTACTTC. It yields the protein CASSLTGIGTYEQYF.

V and J are TRBV4-1 and TRBJ2-1, with D possibly matching TRBD1 (6 bases). The V gene lost 4 bases and the J gene lost 9 bases, with 22 bases spanning the gap. The CDR3 length is 16 residues. Germline V gives CDR1 MGHRA, CDR2 YSYEKL. The CDR3 here is CASSLQDRASVSEQFF. The CDR3 nucleotides are TGCGCCAGCAGCCTCCAGGACAGAGCGAGCGTTAGTGAGCAGTTCTTC.

V usage is TRBV25-1 and J usage is TRBJ2-3, with D perhaps TRBD2 (6 bases). Trimming shortened V by 3 bases and J by 2 bases, and 15 bases separated the two germline ends. The CDR3 is 16 amino acids. CDR1 MGHDK and CDR2 SYGVNS come from the germline V gene. The chain's CDR3 is CASSDTPGGATDTQYF. The CDR3 DNA sequence: TGTGCCAGCAGTGATACCCCCGGCGGGGCCACAGATACGCAGTATTTT.

The V call is TRBV7-6, the J call TRBJ1-1; tentative D call: TRBD1 (6 bases). V shed 1 base and J shed 5 bases, with 14 bases lying between them. CDR3 length equals 15 residues. Germline V gene lookup returns CDR1 SGHVS and CDR2 FNYEAQ. The CDR3 protein is CASSLGTGTRTEAFF. CDR3 in DNA: TGTGCCAGCAGCTTAGGAACAGGGACGAGGACTGAAGCTTTCTTT.

V usage is TRBV30 and J usage is TRBJ2-6; 12 positions match TRBD2. Trimming removed 1 base from V and 4 bases from J; junction bases left unmatched: 11. This CDR3 is built from 19 residues. Germline values: CDR1 GTSNPN, CDR2 SVGIG (reference sequence). Here the CDR3 reads CAWSDPALAGGPGANVLTF. The DNA for the CDR3 is TGTGCCTGGAGTGACCCTGCACTAGCGGGAGGCCCCGGGGCCAACGTCCTGACTTTC.

The CDR3 DNA sequence: TGTGCCAGCAGCCCAACCAGCGGGGGACCCAATGAGCAGTTCTTC. Translated: CASSPTSGGPNEQFF. The chain combines TRBV11-1 with TRBJ2-1, with 8 bases identical to TRBD2. With 5 bases clipped from V and 6 bases from J, the junction kept 9 bases outside the gene matches. CDR1 SGHAT and CDR2 FQDESV come from the germline V gene (reference sequence). The CDR3 is 15 amino acids.

The V and J genes are TRBV7-9 and TRBJ2-7; 8 nucleotides agree with TRBD2. Trimming cost V 5 bases and J 2 bases; bases outside gene matches: 5. The CDR3 runs 14 residues. The germline V gene has CDR1 SEHNR and CDR2 FQNEAQ (reference sequence). The CDR3 here is CASSLSGGAYEQYF. The CDR3 DNA reads TGTGCCAGCAGCCTCTCCGGGGGGGCCTACGAGCAGTACTTC.

This clone was detected a few times. V is TRBV5-6 and J is TRBJ1-5; TRBD1 aligns across 12 bases. V was pared by 3 bases and J by 7 bases, with 11 bases of the junction left unmatched. This CDR3 has 17 amino acids. CDR1 and CDR2 from the germline V gene are SGHDT and YYEEEE. CDR3 nucleotide sequence: TGTGCCAGCAGCTCTCAGGGACAGGGGGCGAGGGGCCAGCCCCAGCATTTT. Translated, it gives CASSSQGQGARGQPQHF. Using reference TRBV5-6 and TRBJ1-5 for the parts outside the CDR3, the full variable domain is DAGVTQSPTHLIKTRGQQVTLRCSPKSGHDTVSWYQQALGQGPQFIFQYYEEEERQRGNFPDRFSGHQFPNYSSELNVNALLLGDSALYLCASSSQGQGARGQPQHFGDGTRLSIL.